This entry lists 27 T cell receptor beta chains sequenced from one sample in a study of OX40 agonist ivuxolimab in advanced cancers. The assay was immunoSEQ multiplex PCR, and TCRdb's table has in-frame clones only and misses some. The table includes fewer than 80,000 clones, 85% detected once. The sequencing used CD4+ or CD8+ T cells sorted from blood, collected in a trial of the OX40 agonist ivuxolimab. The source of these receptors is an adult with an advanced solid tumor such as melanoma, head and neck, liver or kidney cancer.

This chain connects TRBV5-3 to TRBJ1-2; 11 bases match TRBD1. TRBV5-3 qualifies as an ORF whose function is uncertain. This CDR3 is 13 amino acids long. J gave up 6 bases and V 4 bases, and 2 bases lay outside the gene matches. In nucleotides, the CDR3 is TGTGCCAGAAGCGGACAGGGGGCGAATGGCTACACCTTC. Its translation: CARSGQGANGYTF.

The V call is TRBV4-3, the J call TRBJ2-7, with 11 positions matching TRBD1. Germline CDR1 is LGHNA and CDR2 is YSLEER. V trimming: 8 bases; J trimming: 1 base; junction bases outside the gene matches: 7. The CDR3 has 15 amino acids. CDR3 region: CASGAGTGGSYEQYF. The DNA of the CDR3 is TGCGCCAGCGGAGCCGGGACAGGGGGGTCCTACGAGCAGTACTTC.

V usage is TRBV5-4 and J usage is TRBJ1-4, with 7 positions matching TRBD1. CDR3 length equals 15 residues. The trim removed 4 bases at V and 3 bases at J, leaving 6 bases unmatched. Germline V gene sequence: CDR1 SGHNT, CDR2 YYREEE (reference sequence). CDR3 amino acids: CASSAHRGSNEKLFF. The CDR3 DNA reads TGTGCCAGCAGCGCCCACAGGGGCTCTAATGAAAAACTGTTTTTT.

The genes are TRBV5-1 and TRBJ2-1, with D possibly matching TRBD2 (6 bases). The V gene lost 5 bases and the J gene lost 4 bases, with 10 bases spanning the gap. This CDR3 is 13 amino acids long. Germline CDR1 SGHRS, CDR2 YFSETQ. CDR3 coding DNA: TGCGCCAGCAGTGGGGGACTGTACAATGAGCAGTTCTTC. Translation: CASSGGLYNEQFF.

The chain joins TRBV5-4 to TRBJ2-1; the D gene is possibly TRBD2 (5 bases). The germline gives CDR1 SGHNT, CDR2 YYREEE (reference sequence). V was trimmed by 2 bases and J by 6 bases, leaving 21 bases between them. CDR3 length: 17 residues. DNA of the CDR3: TGTGCCAGCAGCTTAGGTACTAGACGTTCCCTTGGCAATGAGCAGTTCTTC. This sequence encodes CASSLGTRRSLGNEQFF.

The CDR3 DNA sequence: TGCGCCAGCAGCCCAAGTTCGACAGGGCCCTACGAGCAGTACTTC. Its protein product is CASSPSSTGPYEQYF. This chain connects TRBV5-1 to TRBJ2-7; TRBD1 matches 7 bases. Germline CDR1 reads SGHRS; CDR2 reads YFSETQ. V trimming: 4 bases; J trimming: 2 bases; junction bases outside the gene matches: 9. This CDR3 spans 15 amino acids.

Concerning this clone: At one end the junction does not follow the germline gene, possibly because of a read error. CDR3 nucleotides: TGTGCCAGCAGCTTATCCTCGGGCCGGAACACTGAAGCTTTCTTT. As protein: CASSLSSGRNTEAFF. The rearrangement uses TRBV28 and TRBJ1-1; D not resolved. The CDR3 spans 15 residues. The V gene's germline CDR1 is MDHEN and CDR2 SYDVKM.

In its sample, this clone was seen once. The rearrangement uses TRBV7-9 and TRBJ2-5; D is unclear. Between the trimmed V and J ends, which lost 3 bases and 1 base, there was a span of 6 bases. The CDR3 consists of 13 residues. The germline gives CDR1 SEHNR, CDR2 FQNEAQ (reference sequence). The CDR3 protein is CASSLSSQETQYF. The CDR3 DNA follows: TGTGCCAGCAGCTTGAGTTCCCAAGAGACCCAGTACTTC.

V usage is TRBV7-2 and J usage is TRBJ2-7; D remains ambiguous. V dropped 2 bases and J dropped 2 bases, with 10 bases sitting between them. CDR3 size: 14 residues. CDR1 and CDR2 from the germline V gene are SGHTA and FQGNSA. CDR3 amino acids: CASSLRQAPYEQYF. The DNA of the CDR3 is TGTGCCAGCAGCTTACGGCAGGCTCCCTACGAGCAGTACTTC. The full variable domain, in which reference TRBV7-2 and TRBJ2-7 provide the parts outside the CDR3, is GAGVSQSPSNKVTEKGKDVELRCDPISGHTALYWYRQSLGQGLEFLIYFQGNSAPDKSGLPSDRFSAERTGGSVSTLTIQRTQQEDSAVYLCASSLRQAPYEQYFGPGTRLTVT.

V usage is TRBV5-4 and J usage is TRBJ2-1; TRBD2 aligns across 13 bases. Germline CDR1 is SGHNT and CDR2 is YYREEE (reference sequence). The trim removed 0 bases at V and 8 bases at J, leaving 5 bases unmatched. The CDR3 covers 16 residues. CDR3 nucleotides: TGTGCCAGCAGCTTGGCCTTACTAGCGGGAGGGGATGAGCAGTTCTTC. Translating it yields CASSLALLAGGDEQFF.

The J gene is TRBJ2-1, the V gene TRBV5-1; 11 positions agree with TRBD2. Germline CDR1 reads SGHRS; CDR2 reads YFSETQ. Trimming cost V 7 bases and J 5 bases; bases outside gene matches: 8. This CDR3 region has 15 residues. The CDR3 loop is CASGQLAGANNEQFF. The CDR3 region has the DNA TGCGCCAGCGGCCAACTAGCGGGAGCAAACAATGAGCAGTTCTTC.

In DNA form, the CDR3 reads TGTGCCAGCAGTTCTCCGGGGGCTAAAGGAGATACGCAGTATTTT. This translates into CASSSPGAKGDTQYF. The gene calls are TRBV28 and TRBJ2-3; the D gene could be TRBD1 or TRBD2 (6 bases each). This CDR3 is 15 amino acids long. From germline, CDR1 is MDHEN and CDR2 SYDVKM. Trimming pared 4 bases from V and 5 bases from J, leaving 16 bases between.

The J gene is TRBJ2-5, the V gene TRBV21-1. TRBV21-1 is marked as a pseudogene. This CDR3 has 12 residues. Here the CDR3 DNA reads TGTGCCAGCAGCAGGCTTGGGGAGACCCAGTACTTC. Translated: CASSRLGETQYF.

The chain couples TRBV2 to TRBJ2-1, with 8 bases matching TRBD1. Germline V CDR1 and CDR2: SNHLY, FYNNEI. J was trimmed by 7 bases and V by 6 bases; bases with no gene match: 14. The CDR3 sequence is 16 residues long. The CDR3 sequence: CASSEPGGLFPNEQFF. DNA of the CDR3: TGTGCCAGCAGCGAGCCAGGGGGCCTCTTTCCGAATGAGCAGTTCTTC. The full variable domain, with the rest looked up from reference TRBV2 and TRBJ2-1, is EPEVTQTPSHQVTQMGQEVILRCVPISNHLYFYWYRQILGQKVEFLVSFYNNEISEKSEIFDDQFSVERPDGSNFTLKIRSTKLEDSAMYFCASSEPGGLFPNEQFFGPGTRLTVL.

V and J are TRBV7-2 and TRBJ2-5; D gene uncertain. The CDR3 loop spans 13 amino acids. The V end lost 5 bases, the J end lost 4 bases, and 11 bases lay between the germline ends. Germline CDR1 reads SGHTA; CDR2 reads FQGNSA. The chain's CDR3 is CASSLSLGETQYF. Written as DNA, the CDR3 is TGTGCCAGCAGCCTCTCCCTGGGAGAGACCCAGTACTTC.

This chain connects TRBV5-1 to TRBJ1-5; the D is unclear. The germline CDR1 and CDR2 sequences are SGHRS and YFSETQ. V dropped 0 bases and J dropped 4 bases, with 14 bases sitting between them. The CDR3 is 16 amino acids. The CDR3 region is CASSLGVDGWNQPQHF. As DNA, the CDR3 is TGCGCCAGCAGCTTGGGGGTAGATGGGTGGAATCAGCCCCAGCATTTT.

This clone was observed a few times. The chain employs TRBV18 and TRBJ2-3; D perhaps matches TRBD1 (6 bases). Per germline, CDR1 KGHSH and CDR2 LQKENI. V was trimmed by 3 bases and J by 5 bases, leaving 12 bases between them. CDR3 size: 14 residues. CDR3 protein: CASSPTGGKDTQYF. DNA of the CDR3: TGTGCCAGCTCACCGACAGGCGGTAAAGATACGCAGTATTTT.

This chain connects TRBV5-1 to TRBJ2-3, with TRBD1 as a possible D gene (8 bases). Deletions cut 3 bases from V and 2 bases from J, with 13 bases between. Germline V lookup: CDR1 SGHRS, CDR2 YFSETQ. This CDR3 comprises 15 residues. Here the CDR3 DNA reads TGCGCCAGCAGCTCCACAGGGGGGGACACAGATACGCAGTATTTT. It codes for CASSSTGGDTDTQYF.

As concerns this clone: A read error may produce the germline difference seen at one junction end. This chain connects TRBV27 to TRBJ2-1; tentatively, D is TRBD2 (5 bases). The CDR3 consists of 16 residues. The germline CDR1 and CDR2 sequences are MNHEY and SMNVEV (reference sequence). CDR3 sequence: CASSSYKGGSYNGQFF. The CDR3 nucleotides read TGTGCCAGCAGTTCTTACAAAGGCGGGTCCTACAATGGGCAGTTCTTC.

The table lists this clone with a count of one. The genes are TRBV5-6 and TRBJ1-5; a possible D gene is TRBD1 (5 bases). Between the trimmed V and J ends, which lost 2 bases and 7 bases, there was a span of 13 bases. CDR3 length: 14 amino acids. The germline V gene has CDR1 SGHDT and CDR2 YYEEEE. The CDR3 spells CASSLRGFGQPQHF. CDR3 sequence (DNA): TGTGCCAGCAGCTTAAGGGGCTTTGGGCAGCCCCAGCATTTT.

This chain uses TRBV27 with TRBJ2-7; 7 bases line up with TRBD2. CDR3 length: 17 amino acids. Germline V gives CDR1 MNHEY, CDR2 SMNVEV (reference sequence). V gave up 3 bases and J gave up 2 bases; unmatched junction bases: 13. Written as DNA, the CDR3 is TGTGCCAGCAGTTTTTGGGGGAGGGCGGGAGCTCCCTACGAGCAGTACTTC. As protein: CASSFWGRAGAPYEQYF.

The CDR3 reads CASSPGGSIHEQYF. The CDR3 nucleotides are TGTGCCAGCAGCCCTGGCGGCAGTATCCACGAGCAGTACTTC. The chain links TRBV7-2 to TRBJ2-7; D call uncertain. This CDR3 is 14 amino acids long. V lost 5 bases, J lost 5 bases, and 16 bases lay in between. Per germline, CDR1 SGHTA and CDR2 FQGNSA.

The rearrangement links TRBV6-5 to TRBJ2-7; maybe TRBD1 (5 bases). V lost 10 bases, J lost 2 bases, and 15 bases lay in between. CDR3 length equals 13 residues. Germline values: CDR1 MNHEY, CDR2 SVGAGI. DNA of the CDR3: TGTGCCACCCAAACCCCAGGGACCTACGAGCAGTACTTC. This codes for CATQTPGTYEQYF.

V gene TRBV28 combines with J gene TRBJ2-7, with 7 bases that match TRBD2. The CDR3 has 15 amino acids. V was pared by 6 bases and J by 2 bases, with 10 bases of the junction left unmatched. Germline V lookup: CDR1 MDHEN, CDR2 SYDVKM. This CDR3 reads CASSPGSSGAYEQYF. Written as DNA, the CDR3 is TGTGCCAGCAGCCCCGGGTCTAGCGGAGCCTACGAGCAGTACTTC.

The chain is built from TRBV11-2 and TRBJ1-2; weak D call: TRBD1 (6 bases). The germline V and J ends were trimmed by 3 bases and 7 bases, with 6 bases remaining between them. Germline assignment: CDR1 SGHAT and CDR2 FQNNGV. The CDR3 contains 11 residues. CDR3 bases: TGTGCCAGCAGCTTGGGGGCTGGCTACACCTTC. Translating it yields CASSLGAGYTF.

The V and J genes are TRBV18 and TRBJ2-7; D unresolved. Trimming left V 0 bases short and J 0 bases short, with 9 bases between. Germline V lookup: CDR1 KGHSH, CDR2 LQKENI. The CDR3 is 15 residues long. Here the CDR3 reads CASSPPSASSYEQYF. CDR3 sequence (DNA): TGTGCCAGCTCACCACCGAGCGCCAGCTCCTACGAGCAGTACTTC.

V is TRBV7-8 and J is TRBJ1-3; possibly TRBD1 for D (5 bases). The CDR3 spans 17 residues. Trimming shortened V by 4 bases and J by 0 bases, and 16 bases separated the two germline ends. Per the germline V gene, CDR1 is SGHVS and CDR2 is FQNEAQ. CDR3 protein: CASSSPGRRGSGNTIYF. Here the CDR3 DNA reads TGTGCCAGCAGCTCCCCGGGACGCCGGGGCTCTGGAAACACCATATATTTT.